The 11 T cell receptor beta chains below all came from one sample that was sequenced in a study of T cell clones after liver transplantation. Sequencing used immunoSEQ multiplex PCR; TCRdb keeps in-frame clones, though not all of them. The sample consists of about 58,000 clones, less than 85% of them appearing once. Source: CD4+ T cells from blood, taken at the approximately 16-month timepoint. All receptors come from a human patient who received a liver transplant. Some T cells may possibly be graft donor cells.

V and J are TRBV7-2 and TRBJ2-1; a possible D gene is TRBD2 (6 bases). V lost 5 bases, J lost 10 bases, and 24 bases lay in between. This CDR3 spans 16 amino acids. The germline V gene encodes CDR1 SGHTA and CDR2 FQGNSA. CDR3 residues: CASSLLGGPQLGEQFF. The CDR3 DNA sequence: TGTGCCAGCAGCCTCTTGGGGGGACCTCAGCTGGGGGAGCAGTTCTTC.

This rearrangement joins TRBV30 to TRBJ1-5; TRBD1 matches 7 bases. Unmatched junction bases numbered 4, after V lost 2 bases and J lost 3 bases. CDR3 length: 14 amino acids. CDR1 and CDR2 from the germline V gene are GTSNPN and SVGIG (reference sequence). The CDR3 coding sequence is TGTGCCTGGAGTTCGGGACAGTCCAATCAGCCCCAGCATTTT. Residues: CAWSSGQSNQPQHF.

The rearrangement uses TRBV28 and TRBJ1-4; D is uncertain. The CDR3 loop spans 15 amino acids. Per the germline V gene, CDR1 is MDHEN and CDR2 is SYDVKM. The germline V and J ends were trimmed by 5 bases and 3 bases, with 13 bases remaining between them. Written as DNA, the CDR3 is TGTGCCAGCAGTGCTCGACCGGGGTCTAATGAAAAACTGTTTTTT. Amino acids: CASSARPGSNEKLFF.

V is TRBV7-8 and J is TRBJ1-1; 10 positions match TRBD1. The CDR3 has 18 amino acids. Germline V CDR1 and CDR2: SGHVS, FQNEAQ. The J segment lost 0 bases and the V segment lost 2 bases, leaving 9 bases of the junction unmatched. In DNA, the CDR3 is TGTGCCAGCAGCTTAATGGGACAGGGGCCCCTCCTGAACACTGAAGCTTTCTTT. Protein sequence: CASSLMGQGPLLNTEAFF.

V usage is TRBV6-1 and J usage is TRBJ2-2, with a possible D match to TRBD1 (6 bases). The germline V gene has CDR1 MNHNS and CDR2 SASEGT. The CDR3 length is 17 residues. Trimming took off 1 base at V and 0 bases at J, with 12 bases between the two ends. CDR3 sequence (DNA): TGTGCCAGCAGTGAAGTATTCGGACAGACGAACACCGGGGAGCTGTTTTTT. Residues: CASSEVFGQTNTGELFF.

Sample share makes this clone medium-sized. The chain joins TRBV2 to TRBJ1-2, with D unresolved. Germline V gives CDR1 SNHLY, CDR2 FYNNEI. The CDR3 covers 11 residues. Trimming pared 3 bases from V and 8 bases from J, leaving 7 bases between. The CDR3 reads CASSDLSGYTF. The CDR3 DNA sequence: TGTGCCAGCAGTGACCTCAGCGGCTACACCTTC.

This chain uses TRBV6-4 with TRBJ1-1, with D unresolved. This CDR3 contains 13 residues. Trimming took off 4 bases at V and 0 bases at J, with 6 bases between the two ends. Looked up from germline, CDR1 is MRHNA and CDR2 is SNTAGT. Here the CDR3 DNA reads TGTGCCAGCAGTGTTGGGTTGAACACTGAAGCTTTCTTT. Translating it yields CASSVGLNTEAFF.

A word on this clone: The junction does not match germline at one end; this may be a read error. DNA of the CDR3: TGTGCCTGGAGTGTTGGGAGAGCCACGTCTTTC. This encodes CAWSVGRATSF. The chain carries TRBV30 and TRBJ1-2; unclear D gene. This CDR3 contains 11 residues. Per the germline V gene, CDR1 is GTSNPN and CDR2 is SVGIG (reference sequence).

The CDR3 DNA sequence: TGTGCCAGCAGTGAAAGAAAGGGGACTCAGCCCCAGCATTTT. The encoded protein is CASSERKGTQPQHF. V is TRBV2 and J is TRBJ1-5; D possibly corresponds to TRBD1 (5 bases). CDR3 size: 14 residues. Germline lookup yields CDR1 SNHLY and CDR2 FYNNEI. V lost 2 bases to trimming and J lost 6 bases, with 11 bases between them.

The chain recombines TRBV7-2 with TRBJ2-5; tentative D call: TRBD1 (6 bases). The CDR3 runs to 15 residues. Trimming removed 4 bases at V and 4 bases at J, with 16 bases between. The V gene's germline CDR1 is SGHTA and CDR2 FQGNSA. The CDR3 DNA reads TGTGCCAGCAGCTCCCGGACAGCAGAGGGAGAGACCCAGTACTTC. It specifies CASSSRTAEGETQYF.

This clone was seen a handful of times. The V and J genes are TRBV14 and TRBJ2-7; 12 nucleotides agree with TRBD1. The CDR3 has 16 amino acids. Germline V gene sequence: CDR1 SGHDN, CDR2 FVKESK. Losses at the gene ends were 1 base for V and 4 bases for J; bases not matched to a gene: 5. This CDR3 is CASSQVPGQGAYEQYF. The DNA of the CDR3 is TGTGCCAGCAGCCAAGTGCCGGGACAGGGGGCATACGAGCAGTACTTC.